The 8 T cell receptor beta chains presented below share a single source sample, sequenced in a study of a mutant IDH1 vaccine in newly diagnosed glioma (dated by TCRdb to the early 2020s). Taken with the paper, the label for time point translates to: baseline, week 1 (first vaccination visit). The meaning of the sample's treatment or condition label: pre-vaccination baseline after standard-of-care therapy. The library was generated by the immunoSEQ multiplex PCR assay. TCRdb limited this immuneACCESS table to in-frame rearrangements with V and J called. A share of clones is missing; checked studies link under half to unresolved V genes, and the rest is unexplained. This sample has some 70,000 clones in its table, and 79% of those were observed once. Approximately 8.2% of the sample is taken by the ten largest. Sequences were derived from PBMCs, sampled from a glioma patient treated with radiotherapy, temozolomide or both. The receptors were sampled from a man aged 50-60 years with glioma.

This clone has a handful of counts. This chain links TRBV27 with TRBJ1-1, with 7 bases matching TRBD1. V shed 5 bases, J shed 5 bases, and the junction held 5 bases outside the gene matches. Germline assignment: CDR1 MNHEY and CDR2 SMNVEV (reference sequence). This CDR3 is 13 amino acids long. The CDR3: CASSDRVKTEAFF. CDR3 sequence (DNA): TGTGCCAGCAGTGACAGGGTAAAAACTGAAGCTTTCTTT.

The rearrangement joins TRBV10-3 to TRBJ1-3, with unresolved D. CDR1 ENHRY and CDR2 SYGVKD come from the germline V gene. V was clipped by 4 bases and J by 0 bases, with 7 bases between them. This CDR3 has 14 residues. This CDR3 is CAISATDSGNTIYF. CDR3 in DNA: TGTGCCATCAGTGCCACGGACTCTGGAAACACCATATATTTT.

In nucleotides, the CDR3 is TGTGCCAGCAGCCCACAGGGGCTCCAACCTGAAGCTTTCTTT. It specifies CASSPQGLQPEAFF. J is TRBJ1-1 and V is TRBV9; 7 nucleotides agree with TRBD1. V lost 4 bases, J lost 6 bases, and 9 bases stayed unmatched. Germline V gene lookup returns CDR1 SGDLS and CDR2 YYNGEE. The CDR3 spans 14 residues.

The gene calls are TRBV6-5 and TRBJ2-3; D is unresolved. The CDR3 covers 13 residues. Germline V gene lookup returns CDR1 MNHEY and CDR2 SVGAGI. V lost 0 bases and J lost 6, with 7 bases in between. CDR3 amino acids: CASSYSITDTQYF. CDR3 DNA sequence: TGTGCCAGCAGTTACTCGATTACGGATACGCAGTATTTT.

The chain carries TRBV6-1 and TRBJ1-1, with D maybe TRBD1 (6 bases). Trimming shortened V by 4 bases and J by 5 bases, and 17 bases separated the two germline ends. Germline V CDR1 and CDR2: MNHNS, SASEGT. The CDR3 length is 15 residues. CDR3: CASSGSRGVRTEAFF. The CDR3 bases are TGTGCCAGCAGTGGCTCAAGGGGGGTTAGGACTGAAGCTTTCTTT.

CDR3 DNA sequence: TGTGCCACCAGCAGTACAGGGGGTAACTATGGCTACACCTTC. Its translation: CATSSTGGNYGYTF. The gene calls are TRBV15 and TRBJ1-2; 8 nucleotides match TRBD1. Trimming took 3 bases from V and 1 from J; bases not matched to a gene: 1. CDR3 length: 14 residues. Germline CDR1 and CDR2: LNHNV and YYDKDF (reference sequence).

The CDR3 region is CAILGGSGEAFF. DNA of the CDR3: TGTGCCATCTTGGGGGGGAGCGGTGAAGCTTTCTTT. The chain carries TRBV7-2 and TRBJ1-1; a weak D match, TRBD1 (5 bases). The ends were cut back, 10 bases at V and 7 bases at J, with 16 bases in the middle. The CDR3 covers 12 residues. Germline V gives CDR1 SGHTA, CDR2 FQGNSA.

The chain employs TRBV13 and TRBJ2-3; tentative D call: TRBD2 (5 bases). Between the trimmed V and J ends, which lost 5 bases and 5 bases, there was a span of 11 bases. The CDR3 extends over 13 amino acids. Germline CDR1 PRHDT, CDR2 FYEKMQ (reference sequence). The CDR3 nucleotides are TGTGCCAGCAGCCTAGAAGCGGAAGATACGCAGTATTTT. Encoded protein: CASSLEAEDTQYF.